The 23 T cell receptor beta chains presented below share a single source sample, sequenced in a study of blood T cell repertoires in COVID-19. Produced via immunoSEQ multiplex PCR; TCRdb's table is partial and in-frame only. The sample has some 250,000 clones, approximately 87% seen once. Sequenced input: peripheral blood. The receptors shown here come from a man in his 60s with acute or convalescent COVID-19.

The J gene is TRBJ2-1, the V gene TRBV4-3, with 10 positions matching TRBD2. This CDR3 has 15 residues. J was trimmed by 7 bases and V by 3 bases; bases with no gene match: 6. Germline V gene sequence: CDR1 LGHNA, CDR2 YSLEER. The DNA of the CDR3 is TGCGCCAGCAGCCAGACCCCTAGCGGGAGAAATGAGCAGTTCTTC. Amino acid sequence: CASSQTPSGRNEQFF.

The chain carries TRBV5-1 and TRBJ2-2; 12 bases are a match to TRBD1. Germline CDR1 reads SGHRS; CDR2 reads YFSETQ. Germline trimming cut 5 bases from V and 2 bases from J; bases unmatched to any gene: 4. CDR3 length: 16 residues. For the CDR3, the DNA is TGCGCCAGCAGTTCCGGGACAGGGGGCAACACCGGGGAGCTGTTTTTT. This gives the protein CASSSGTGGNTGELFF. The whole variable domain, filled in from reference TRBV5-1 and TRBJ2-2, reads KAGVTQTPRYLIKTRGQQVTLSCSPISGHRSVSWYQQTPGQGLQFLFEYFSETQRNKGNFPGRFSGRQFSNSRSEMNVSTLELGDSALYLCASSSGTGGNTGELFFGEGSRLTVL.

The J gene is TRBJ1-5, the V gene TRBV10-1; a weak D match, TRBD1 (5 bases). Trimming took off 4 bases at V and 3 bases at J, with 10 bases between the two ends. Germline V CDR1 and CDR2: WNHNN, SYGVQD (reference sequence). The length of the CDR3 is 14 residues. The CDR3 spells CASSVGRVNQPQHF. The CDR3 nucleotides read TGCGCCAGCAGTGTAGGCAGGGTCAATCAGCCCCAGCATTTT.

The CDR3: CASRPQGEDYGYTF. CDR3 in DNA: TGTGCCAGCCGACCACAGGGGGAAGACTATGGCTACACCTTC. The gene calls are TRBV6-5 and TRBJ1-2, with 8 bases that match TRBD1. CDR3 size: 14 residues. Germline CDR1 reads MNHEY; CDR2 reads SVGAGI. V dropped 8 bases and J dropped 3; count of bases not matched to a gene: 8.

The V gene is TRBV27, the J gene TRBJ1-1, with D unresolved. Trimming cost V 0 bases and J 4 bases, with 9 bases left between them. Germline V lookup: CDR1 MNHEY, CDR2 SMNVEV (reference sequence). The CDR3 has 14 amino acids. The CDR3 loop is CASSLSLRGTEAFF. DNA for the CDR3: TGTGCCAGCAGTTTATCACTCAGAGGCACTGAAGCTTTCTTT.

This rearrangement joins TRBV4-1 to TRBJ2-2; 9 bases align to TRBD1. From germline, CDR1 is MGHRA and CDR2 YSYEKL. V shed 8 bases, J shed 8 bases, and the junction held 6 bases outside the gene matches. The CDR3 covers 13 residues. Written as DNA, the CDR3 is TGCGCCAGCCGGGACAGGGCTGATGGGGAGCTGTTTTTT. Amino acids: CASRDRADGELFF.

The chain employs TRBV5-6 and TRBJ1-1; no clear D gene. V lost 1 base to trimming and J lost 3 bases, with 13 bases between them. This CDR3 has 15 residues. Per germline, CDR1 SGHDT and CDR2 YYEEEE. The CDR3 DNA reads as TGTGCCAGCAGCTTGAATCCCTTCTTAGACACTGAAGCTTTCTTT. Encoded protein: CASSLNPFLDTEAFF.

The chain uses TRBV7-2 and TRBJ2-7; 7 bases match TRBD1. The V and J ends lost 5 bases and 6 bases, in that order; junction bases with no gene match: 10. Germline values: CDR1 SGHTA, CDR2 FQGNSA. There are 14 residues in the CDR3. The CDR3 DNA is TGTGCCAGCAGCAACCCAGGGGGTAGGCGCGAGCAGTACTTC. It codes for CASSNPGGRREQYF.

This clone came up once. The CDR3 region has the DNA TGCGCCAGCAGCCTACCCCCAGGACAGGACCCCTACGAGCAGTACTTC. It yields the protein CASSLPPGQDPYEQYF. The rearrangement joins TRBV5-1 to TRBJ2-7; 7 nucleotides match TRBD1. CDR3 length: 16 residues. Trimming at V came to 4 bases and at J to 2 bases, leaving 12 bases not matched to a gene. Germline assignment: CDR1 SGHRS and CDR2 YFSETQ.

The chain uses TRBV18 and TRBJ2-1, with 8 bases aligning to TRBD2. The trim removed 1 base at V and 2 bases at J, leaving 1 base unmatched. Germline V lookup: CDR1 KGHSH, CDR2 LQKENI. The CDR3 consists of 15 residues. CDR3 amino acids: CASSPQAGAYNEQFF. The CDR3 DNA reads TGTGCCAGCTCACCACAAGCGGGAGCCTACAATGAGCAGTTCTTC.

This rearrangement joins TRBV7-9 to TRBJ2-5, with 10 nucleotides matching TRBD2. CDR1 and CDR2 (germline): SEHNR, FQNEAQ (reference sequence). The CDR3 has 15 residues. V was pared by 4 bases and J by 1 base, with 3 bases of the junction left unmatched. The CDR3, as DNA: TGTGCCAGCAGCTCCCGACTAGCGGGCCAAGAGACCCAGTACTTC. This gives the protein CASSSRLAGQETQYF.

V is TRBV4-3 and J is TRBJ2-7; 10 positions agree with TRBD2. The V gene end was trimmed by 4 bases and the J gene end by 0 bases; junction bases not matched to a gene: 0. The CDR3 loop spans 14 amino acids. In germline, CDR1 is LGHNA, CDR2 YSLEER. CDR3 loop: CASSPSGSSYEQYF. CDR3 nucleotides: TGCGCCAGCAGCCCTAGCGGGAGCTCCTACGAGCAGTACTTC.

This rearrangement joins TRBV4-3 to TRBJ2-3, with D perhaps matching TRBD2 (7 bases). The germline CDR1 and CDR2 sequences are LGHNA and YSLEER. Deletions cut 2 bases from V and 0 bases from J, with 9 bases between. The CDR3 contains 15 residues. The CDR3 DNA is TGCGCCAGCAGCCAAAGGGGGGGGAGCACAGATACGCAGTATTTT. This codes for CASSQRGGSTDTQYF.

This clone was observed a few times. The same CDR3 can be traced to other DNA sequences in this sample. The chain links TRBV25-1 to TRBJ1-2; weak D call: TRBD1 (6 bases). CDR1 is MGHDK, CDR2 SYGVNS, per germline. There are 13 residues in the CDR3. The V gene lost 5 bases and the J gene lost 7 bases, with 14 bases spanning the gap. In DNA form, the CDR3 reads TGTGCCAGCAGTCCCCGGGGGGGCTCTGGCTACACCTTC. It translates to CASSPRGGSGYTF.

J is TRBJ1-5 and V is TRBV19; no definite D call. Trimming cost V 7 bases and J 6 bases, with 16 bases left between them. The germline V gene encodes CDR1 LNHDA and CDR2 SQIVND (reference sequence). The CDR3 totals 14 residues. CDR3 nucleotide sequence: TGTGCCAGTACCCCGGAGCTGCTCGGTCAGCCCCAGCATTTT. It encodes CASTPELLGQPQHF. Full variable domain (remainder filled in from reference TRBV19 and TRBJ1-5): DGGITQSPKYLFRKEGQNVTLSCEQNLNHDAMYWYRQDPGQGLRLIYYSQIVNDFQKGDIAEGYSVSREKKESFPLTVTSAQKNPTAFYLCASTPELLGQPQHFGDGTRLSIL.

The V and J genes are TRBV19 and TRBJ1-1, with 8 bases identical to TRBD1. The CDR3 is made up of 15 amino acids. Germline assignment: CDR1 LNHDA and CDR2 SQIVND (reference sequence). V lost 6 bases to trimming and J lost 0 bases; unmatched junction nucleotides: 6. The CDR3 sequence is CASSALQGVNTEAFF. In DNA, the CDR3 is TGTGCCAGTAGCGCCCTACAGGGGGTGAACACTGAAGCTTTCTTT.

This clone showed up just a few times. This chain connects TRBV28 to TRBJ2-7; D gene unclear. Trimming took off 6 bases at V and 9 bases at J, with 12 bases between the two ends. This CDR3 is built from 11 residues. Per the germline V gene, CDR1 is MDHEN and CDR2 is SYDVKM. The CDR3, as DNA: TGTGCCAGCAGCAATCGAATCGGGCAGTACTTC. Translation: CASSNRIGQYF.

The chain links TRBV27 to TRBJ2-1; 8 bases map to TRBD1. This CDR3 spans 15 amino acids. V gave up 5 bases and J gave up 2 bases; unmatched junction bases: 5. Germline V gene lookup returns CDR1 MNHEY and CDR2 SMNVEV (reference sequence). The CDR3 sequence: CASSPRTGPYNEQFF. As DNA, the CDR3 is TGTGCCAGCAGTCCGCGGACAGGGCCCTACAATGAGCAGTTCTTC.

Remarks on this clone: This same CDR3 is encoded by further DNA sequences in the sample. The rearrangement uses TRBV12-3 or TRBV12-4 and TRBJ2-5, with no clear D. V shed 3 bases and J shed 5 bases, with 7 bases lying between them. The CDR3 covers 12 residues. The CDR3 is CASSFLRETQYF. The CDR3 DNA is TGTGCCAGCAGTTTCCTCCGGGAGACCCAGTACTTC.

The rearrangement links TRBV19 to TRBJ1-3; D gene uncertain. This CDR3 has 10 amino acids. V was trimmed by 8 bases and J by 4 bases, leaving 3 bases between them. Germline lookup yields CDR1 LNHDA and CDR2 SQIVND (reference sequence). This CDR3 is CASQGNTIYF. The DNA for the CDR3 is TGTGCCAGTCAGGGAAACACCATATATTTT.

The chain is built from TRBV9 and TRBJ2-5; perhaps TRBD2 as D (7 bases). V was clipped by 4 bases and J by 4 bases, with 17 bases between them. Per germline, CDR1 SGDLS and CDR2 YYNGEE. The length of the CDR3 is 15 residues. CDR3 amino acids: CASSPWGGQAETQYF. Written as DNA, the CDR3 is TGTGCCAGCAGCCCCTGGGGGGGCCAGGCAGAGACCCAGTACTTC. The full variable domain, in which reference TRBV9 and TRBJ2-5 provide the parts outside the CDR3, is DSGVTQTPKHLITATGQRVTLRCSPRSGDLSVYWYQQSLDQGLQFLIQYYNGEERAKGNILERFSAQQFPDLHSELNLSSLELGDSALYFCASSPWGGQAETQYFGPGTRLLVL.

This clone was picked up one time. CDR3 sequence: CASSLVRDFNEQFF. For the CDR3, the DNA is TGCGCCAGCAGCTTGGTCCGGGATTTCAATGAGCAGTTCTTC. The J gene is TRBJ2-1, the V gene TRBV5-1; D perhaps matches TRBD2 (5 bases). Per the germline V gene, CDR1 is SGHRS and CDR2 is YFSETQ. V was clipped by 0 bases and J by 6 bases, with 10 bases between them. The length of the CDR3 is 14 residues. The variable domain in full, with the rest retrieved from reference TRBV5-1 and TRBJ2-1, is KAGVTQTPRYLIKTRGQQVTLSCSPISGHRSVSWYQQTPGQGLQFLFEYFSETQRNKGNFPGRFSGRQFSNSRSEMNVSTLELGDSALYLCASSLVRDFNEQFFGPGTRLTVL.

The chain couples TRBV5-1 to TRBJ2-1; D is uncertain. The CDR3 sequence is 13 residues long. The germline gives CDR1 SGHRS, CDR2 YFSETQ. V was pared by 4 bases and J by 5 bases, with 10 bases between. DNA for the CDR3: TGCGCCAGCAGCGTCGACAACAACAATGAGCAGTTCTTC. It codes for CASSVDNNNEQFF. The full variable domain, rest sourced from reference TRBV5-1 and TRBJ2-1, is KAGVTQTPRYLIKTRGQQVTLSCSPISGHRSVSWYQQTPGQGLQFLFEYFSETQRNKGNFPGRFSGRQFSNSRSEMNVSTLELGDSALYLCASSVDNNNEQFFGPGTRLTVL.